Listed below are T cell receptor beta chains from one sample, sequenced in a study of blood T cell repertoires in COVID-19. Profiling relied on immunoSEQ multiplex PCR, and the TCRdb table lists in-frame clones only, not all of them. Among about 300,000 clones, 75% to 90% were seen once, and the ten largest hold about 2.5%. Sequences were obtained from peripheral blood. These receptors were taken from a man aged 18 to 35 with active or convalescent COVID-19. Both conserved end residues are part of each CDR3. Fields, in order: clone size, V gene, D gene, J gene, CDR3 protein, CDR3 DNA. A D gene is named only where the DNA matches it firmly. Size values are once, few and many counts, or a class for expanded clones, and some rows have none.

-	TRBV5-6	-	TRBJ1-5	CASSLLNQPQHF	TGTGCCAGCAGCTTGCTCAATCAGCCCCAGCATTTT
-	TRBV7-2	-	TRBJ2-2	CASSLAGRLVRTSGELFF	TGTGCCAGCAGCTTAGCCGGGAGACTAGTGCGGACCTCCGGGGAGCTGTTTTTT
-	TRBV4-3	-	TRBJ1-2	CASSQMAQANYGYTF	TGCGCCAGCAGCCAGATGGCCCAGGCAAACTATGGCTACACCTTC
-	TRBV6-1	-	TRBJ2-1	CASSDSLTTYNEQFF	TGTGCCAGCAGTGATTCCCTAACGACCTACAATGAGCAGTTCTTC
-	TRBV27	-	TRBJ2-1	CASSSSSPTEQFF	TGTGCCAGCAGTTCGAGCTCGCCCACTGAGCAGTTCTTC
once	TRBV15	TRBD1	TRBJ2-1	CATSFPTGTGVNEQFF	TGTGCCACCAGCTTTCCCACCGGGACAGGGGTTAATGAGCAGTTCTTC
-	TRBV19	-	TRBJ2-1	CASSMYGLSGQGNEQFF	TGTGCCAGTAGTATGTATGGGCTAAGTGGGCAGGGCAATGAGCAGTTCTTC
-	TRBV27	-	TRBJ1-6	CASSNLNSPLHF	TGTGCCAGCTCCAACTTGAATTCACCCCTCCACTTT
-	TRBV4-3	TRBD1	TRBJ2-7	CASSQVRTGEQYF	TGCGCCAGCAGCCAAGTGAGGACAGGCGAGCAGTACTTC
-	TRBV5-1	-	TRBJ2-7	CASSLGPQREQYF	TGCGCCAGCAGCTTGGGGCCACAACGCGAGCAGTACTTC
-	TRBV27	TRBD1	TRBJ1-5	CASSPGQGEQPQHF	TGTGCCAGCAGTCCTGGACAGGGAGAACAGCCCCAGCATTTT
-	TRBV18	TRBD1	TRBJ2-1	CASSPRGPLGQSHNEQFF	TGTGCCAGCTCACCTCGAGGGCCCCTGGGACAGTCTCACAATGAGCAGTTCTTC
-	TRBV12-3/TRBV12-4	TRBD1	TRBJ2-1	CASSWGTGYEQFF	TGTGCCAGCAGTTGGGGGACAGGGTACGAGCAGTTCTTC
-	TRBV28	TRBD2	TRBJ2-1	CASSVAGGINSYNEQFF	TGTGCCAGCTCCGTAGCGGGAGGGATTAACTCCTACAATGAGCAGTTCTTC
-	TRBV5-6	TRBD1	TRBJ1-1	CASSLFILGQGPSEAFF	TGTGCCAGCAGCTTATTCATTTTGGGACAGGGTCCCAGTGAAGCTTTCTTT
-	TRBV2	-	TRBJ1-1	CASSEIAGGTEAFF	TGTGCCAGCAGTGAAATTGCCGGGGGCACTGAAGCTTTCTTT
-	TRBV19	-	TRBJ2-5	CASSPVGGWETQYF	TGTGCCAGTAGTCCGGTCGGGGGATGGGAGACCCAGTACTTC
-	TRBV9	-	TRBJ2-3	CASSVAGVTDTQYF	TGTGCCAGCAGCGTAGCAGGGGTCACAGATACGCAGTATTTT
few	TRBV10-3	TRBD2	TRBJ2-7	CAISVEAGGPYEQYF	TGTGCCATCAGTGTCGAAGCGGGGGGCCCCTACGAGCAGTACTTC
-	TRBV5-1	TRBD2	TRBJ2-2	CASSPTSGANTGELFF	TGCGCCAGCAGCCCTACTAGCGGGGCGAACACCGGGGAGCTGTTTTTT
-	TRBV15	-	TRBJ2-5	CATSKTGAGEETQYF	TGTGCCACCAGCAAGACAGGGGCGGGGGAAGAGACCCAGTACTTC
-	TRBV2	-	TRBJ2-1	CASSQGSYNEQFF	TGTGCCAGCAGTCAGGGCTCCTACAATGAGCAGTTCTTC
once	TRBV4-1	TRBD1	TRBJ2-6	CASSWAWSGGISGANVLTF	TGCGCCAGCAGCTGGGCCTGGTCAGGGGGCATCTCTGGGGCCAACGTCCTGACTTTC
-	TRBV19	-	TRBJ1-2	CASSIDADSSLLGYTF	TGTGCCAGTAGTATAGATGCGGACAGCAGTCTGCTCGGCTACACCTTC
-	TRBV6-6	-	TRBJ1-6	CASNRRGSYNSPLHF	TGTGCCAGCAACCGAAGAGGCTCCTATAATTCACCCCTCCACTTT
-	TRBV28	-	TRBJ2-7	CASSLSPTVYEQYF	TGTGCCAGCAGTTTGTCCCCAACAGTCTACGAGCAGTACTTC
-	TRBV12-3/TRBV12-4	-	TRBJ2-3	CASSLRTIDTQYF	TGTGCCAGCAGTTTACGGACAATCGATACGCAGTATTTT
few	TRBV5-1	TRBD2	TRBJ2-1	CASSISGLAGAGYNEQFF	TGCGCCAGCAGCATATCGGGACTAGCGGGAGCAGGCTACAATGAGCAGTTCTTC
-	TRBV5-6	-	TRBJ1-4	CASSLANAATNEKLFF	TGTGCCAGCAGCTTGGCCAACGCAGCAACTAATGAAAAACTGTTTTTT
once	TRBV6-1	TRBD1	TRBJ2-7	CASSEGQGDEQYF	TGTGCCAGCAGTGAAGGACAGGGCGACGAGCAGTACTTC
-	TRBV9	TRBD2	TRBJ2-1	CASSGTSGAYNEQFF	TGTGCCAGCAGCGGTACTAGCGGGGCATACAATGAGCAGTTCTTC
-	TRBV7-6	-	TRBJ2-7	CASSLSIRSYEQYF	TGTGCCAGCAGCTTAAGCATCAGGTCCTACGAGCAGTACTTC
-	TRBV6-1	TRBD2	TRBJ2-7	CASSEETGLAGGREQYF	TGTGCCAGCAGTGAAGAAACCGGGCTAGCGGGAGGGAGGGAGCAGTACTTC
-	TRBV11-2	TRBD1	TRBJ2-3	CASRRSGTGADTQYF	TGTGCCAGCAGACGCTCCGGGACAGGAGCAGATACGCAGTATTTT
-	TRBV11-2	TRBD2	TRBJ2-1	CASRKTALAGVSYNEQFF	TGTGCCAGCAGAAAAACCGCACTAGCGGGAGTCTCCTACAATGAGCAGTTCTTC
-	TRBV2	-	TRBJ1-3	CASRGRRNTIYF	TGTGCCAGCAGAGGGAGAAGAAACACCATATATTTT
-	TRBV6-6	TRBD2	TRBJ2-3	CASSPRGGLAGFADTQYF	TGTGCCAGCAGTCCCCGAGGGGGGCTAGCGGGTTTTGCGGATACGCAGTATTTT
-	TRBV4-3	TRBD1	TRBJ2-7	CASSHQPRDSYEQYF	TGCGCCAGCAGCCACCAACCCCGGGACAGCTACGAGCAGTACTTC
-	TRBV10-3	TRBD1	TRBJ1-2	CAISEPNRGRSTNYGYTF	TGTGCCATCAGTGAGCCTAACAGGGGGCGGTCGACTAACTATGGCTACACCTTC
-	TRBV7-2	-	TRBJ2-1	CASSLGQYTRNEQFF	TGTGCCAGCAGCTTAGGACAGTATACGCGCAATGAGCAGTTCTTC
-	TRBV2	-	TRBJ1-2	CASRLGYGYTF	TGTGCCAGCAGACTAGGGTATGGCTACACCTTC
-	TRBV15	TRBD1	TRBJ2-7	CATSRARGIGMDEQYF	TGTGCCACCAGCCGTGCCAGGGGGATCGGGATGGACGAGCAGTACTTC
-	TRBV12-3/TRBV12-4	-	TRBJ1-1	CASSYTGNTEAFF	TGTGCCAGCAGCTACACAGGGAACACTGAAGCTTTCTTT
-	TRBV7-9	-	TRBJ1-1	CASSLVVQTEAFF	TGTGCCAGCAGCTTAGTTGTCCAGACTGAAGCTTTCTTT
once	TRBV5-1	TRBD2	TRBJ2-7	CASSLDSGDSYEQYF	TGCGCCAGCAGCTTGGATAGCGGGGATTCTTACGAGCAGTACTTC
-	TRBV7-9	-	TRBJ2-7	CASSSDRISSYEQYF	TGTGCCAGCAGCTCCGACAGGATTTCCTCCTACGAGCAGTACTTC
-	TRBV20-1	-	TRBJ2-5	CSADLQETQYF	TGCAGTGCTGATCTACAAGAGACCCAGTACTTC
-	TRBV5-1	-	TRBJ1-2	CASSLVGENNYGYTF	TGCGCCAGCAGCTTGGTTGGGGAGAATAACTATGGCTACACCTTC